This T cell receptor beta chain appears in the sequencing data of a study of blood T cell repertoires in COVID-19. About the research overall: Some COVID-19 samples were acute and others convalescent; all came from the United States, Italy and Spain.

CDR3 length: 13 amino acids. The ends were cut back, 10 bases at V and 0 bases at J, with 10 bases in the middle. Per germline, CDR1 MNHEY and CDR2 SVGAGI. This table comes from immunoSEQ multiplex PCR, and its TCRdb copy is limited to in-frame clones, with some not included. The table includes some 94,000 clones, around 84% detected once. The sequencing input was peripheral blood. This clonotype was sampled from a man aged 65-85 years with active or convalescent COVID-19. The V call is TRBV6-5, the J call TRBJ1-5; unclear D gene. Here the CDR3 reads CATQRGSNQPQHF. CDR3 nucleotides: TGTGCCACACAACGGGGTAGCAATCAGCCCCAGCATTTT.